The rows below give T cell receptor beta chains drawn from one sample of a study of blood T cell repertoires in COVID-19. Here immunoSEQ multiplex PCR was the method, and the copy in TCRdb shows in-frame clones only, minus some. The sample consists of 200,000 to 300,000 clones, 81% of them appearing once. Material: peripheral blood. Source of these receptors: an elderly woman with COVID-19, enrolled during active disease. The CDR3 runs from the conserved cysteine through the conserved F or W.

V	J	CDR3
TRBV2	TRBJ1-2	CASSLQGNHGYTF
TRBV15	TRBJ2-1	CATRSLAGDEQFF
TRBV7-3	TRBJ2-2	CASSLTEGTGELFF
TRBV5-1	TRBJ1-5	CASSLAGQDNQPQHF
TRBV6-6	TRBJ2-7	CASTTSGLYEQYF
TRBV5-4	TRBJ1-1	CASSTGLNTEAFF
TRBV30	TRBJ1-6	CAWSAVRGGSPLHF
TRBV29-1	TRBJ1-1	CSVQGQQNTEAFF
TRBV28	TRBJ1-1	CASSPSYRGYTEAFF
TRBV5-4	TRBJ2-5	CASSQGQFVETQYF
TRBV20-1	TRBJ1-2	CSARQKHGYTF
TRBV21-1	TRBJ2-1	CASSKEAKRAANEQFF
TRBV6-1	TRBJ2-7	CASSEEDRAYEQYF
TRBV5-5	TRBJ1-6	CASSPFLPTGSTYNSPLHF
TRBV5-1	TRBJ2-1	CASRVLAGGYNEQFF
TRBV5-5	TRBJ1-1	CASSPDRMNTEAFF
TRBV18	TRBJ2-5	CASSPGQLQETQYF
TRBV14	TRBJ1-2	CASSQTLQGHGYTF
TRBV6-5	TRBJ1-3	CASKQGANSGNTIYF
TRBV5-1	TRBJ1-2	CASSPGQGRWGYTF
TRBV23-1	TRBJ1-3	CATLRGGRAPGNTIYF
TRBV5-6	TRBJ2-5	CASSLLAGVGETQYF
TRBV9	TRBJ1-2	CASSPGQTNYGYTF
TRBV28	TRBJ2-5	CASTQGFGETQYF
TRBV6-2/TRBV6-3	TRBJ2-1	CASSYSGRTSGRVRDNEQFF
TRBV14	TRBJ1-1	CASSRGQGLGSTEAFF
TRBV5-1	TRBJ2-4	CASSGGAFENIQYF
TRBV10-2	TRBJ2-7	CASSGTRILSEQYF
TRBV6-1	TRBJ1-1	CASSEQQAAIAEAFF
TRBV4-1	TRBJ2-6	CASSQGRGTGANVLTF
TRBV19	TRBJ2-2	CASSRLAVVNTGELFF
TRBV30	TRBJ1-1	CAWSRDSNTEAFF
TRBV5-1	TRBJ1-1	CASSLEGGGTEAFF